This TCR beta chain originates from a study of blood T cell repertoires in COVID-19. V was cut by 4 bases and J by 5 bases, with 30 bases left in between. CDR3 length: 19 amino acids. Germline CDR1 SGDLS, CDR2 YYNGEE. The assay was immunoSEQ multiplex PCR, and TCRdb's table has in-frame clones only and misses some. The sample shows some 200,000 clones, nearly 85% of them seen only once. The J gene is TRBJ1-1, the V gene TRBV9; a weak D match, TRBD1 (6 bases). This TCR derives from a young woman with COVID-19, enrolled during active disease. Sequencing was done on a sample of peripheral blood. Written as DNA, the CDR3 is TGTGCCAGCAGCCCCAACCTTAGACAGGTTTCCTATACGAGTACTGAAGCTTTCTTT. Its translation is CASSPNLRQVSYTSTEAFF.